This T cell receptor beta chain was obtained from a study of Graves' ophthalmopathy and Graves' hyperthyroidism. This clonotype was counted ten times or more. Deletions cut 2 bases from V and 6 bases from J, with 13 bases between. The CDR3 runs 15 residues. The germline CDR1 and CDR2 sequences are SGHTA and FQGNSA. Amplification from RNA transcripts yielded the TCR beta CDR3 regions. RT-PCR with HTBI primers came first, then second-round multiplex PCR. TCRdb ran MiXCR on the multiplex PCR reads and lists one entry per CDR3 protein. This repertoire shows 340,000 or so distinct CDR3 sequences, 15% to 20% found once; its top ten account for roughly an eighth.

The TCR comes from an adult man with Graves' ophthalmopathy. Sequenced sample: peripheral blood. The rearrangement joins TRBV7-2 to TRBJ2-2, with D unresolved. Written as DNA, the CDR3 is TGTGCCAGCAGCTTAAGGGTAGCCTCGGCCGGGGAGCTGTTTTTT. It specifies CASSLRVASAGELFF.